This TCR beta chain was identified in a study of low-dose radiotherapy and immunotherapy resistance in tumors (dated by TCRdb to about 2022). About the investigation overall: Cohort 1 received 0.5 Gy per fraction every 2 weeks, with a prescribed total PTV dose of 6.5 Gy. Trial participants were not randomized into treatment groups. Starting on cycle 1 day 1, patients took 300 mg of aspirin by mouth once daily for four cycles. Patients were given nivolumab as a 240 mg flat dose every two weeks and ipilimumab at 1 mg/kg every six weeks, with both drugs delivered intravenously. Cyclophosphamide 200 mg/m2 was given intravenously every two weeks, one day before each radiation and immunotherapy administration. Eight patients were included in the translational analysis: three from the first dose cohort and the first five from the second dose cohort. Cohort 2 received 1 Gy per fraction every two weeks, with a total of 13 Gy over 26 weeks.

In light of the paper, this sample's time point label describes: after trial treatment. This specimen's treatment or condition label, interpreted: LDRT plus nivolumab, ipilimumab, low-dose cyclophosphamide and aspirin (RACIN trial). The donors came from RACIN, which was a single-arm phase I dose-escalation trial that paired nivolumab and ipilimumab with aspirin, low-dose cyclophosphamide and low-dose radiotherapy. Eligible patients had advanced, TIL-negative solid tumors. V loses 7 bases, J loses 4 bases, and the germline ends lie 20 bases apart. In the germline V gene, CDR1 corresponds to SGHRS and CDR2 to YFSETQ. From the cysteine through the phenylalanine, the CDR3 covers 15 amino acids. Of the read, only the CDR3 DNA is kept; its 45 bases are in frame from base 1. In regard to this clonotype: No antigen is known for it. No much larger clonotype is one base removed from it; base qualities were not supplied.

The reads were generated on an Illumina HiSeq 2500. First-strand cDNA was synthesized with Superscript III and a set of TRAV- and TRBV-specific primers, covering both TCRalpha and TCRbeta chains. TCRs were amplified for about 18 PCR cycles with Phusion, using a constant-region primer paired with the adapter attached to the V primers. The isolated mRNA was amplified using the MessageAmp II aRNA Amplification Kit, with in vitro transcription performed for 15 to 20 hours at 37 degrees C. The Dynabeads mRNA DIRECT Purification Kit was used to isolate the mRNA for TCR sequencing. Indexed Illumina adapters were added in a second roughly 26-cycle Phusion PCR, and the resulting products were purified with AMPure XP beads. Concerning the study's data processing: Using custom Perl scripts, TCR sequences encoding the same protein were pooled, out-of-frame sequences were removed, and the abundance of each clonotype was computed. Any TCR sequence backed by just one read was left out of the analysis. Shannon entropy, Gini index, clonality, richness, and the frequency of TCRs shared between repertoires were included as repertoire metrics. TCRdb handled the public reads itself, with Q25 trimming in fastp and clone calling in MiXCR, and kept productive beta chains. Rows matching on CDR3 protein sequence are summarized as one entry with the most common DNA and genes. None of the V and J calls come from the authors' own analysis; TCRdb made them. The sample records 65,000 to 95,000 distinct CDR3 sequences, under 20% of which are singletons. The ten largest clonotypes hold less than 1.5% of the sample.

The receptor was isolated from a male donor with prostate cancer. The sequence links TRBV5-1 to TRBJ1-2; no D gene call is confident. The source material was PBMCs, sampled after low-dose radiotherapy plus immunotherapy. For the CDR3, the sequence is CASGPRQTEIYGYTF. The DNA is as follows: TGCGCCAGCGGGCCACGGCAGACGGAAATCTATGGCTACACCTTC.